Following are 17 T cell receptor beta chains from one sample sequenced in a study of T cells expressing NK-cell markers. TCRdb reanalyzed the 5' RACE reads and collapses them to one entry per CDR3 protein, without DNA. The listing contains 400,000 to 450,000 distinct CDR3 sequences. Sequencing used blood T cells: a sorted CD56 or NKG2C T cell subset, CD4+ or CD8+ T cells, or bulk PBMC T cells (not recorded which). These receptors were obtained from a woman between 18 and 70 years old in good health.

The genes are TRBV6-2 or TRBV6-3 and TRBJ1-2; TCRdb lists TRBD1, though no DNA is available to test this call. This CDR3 is 12 amino acids long. Germline V gene lookup returns CDR1 MNHEY and CDR2 SVGEGT. CDR3 protein: CASRPQGGGYTF.

V usage is TRBV20-1 and J usage is TRBJ2-5; TCRdb returns TRBD2, unconfirmable since there is no DNA. CDR1 is DFQATT, CDR2 SNEGSKA, per germline (reference sequence). The length of the CDR3 is 15 residues. The chain's CDR3 is CSATTSGARLETQYF.

This rearrangement joins TRBV20-1 to TRBJ2-3; TCRdb selects TRBD1, and the lack of DNA leaves this call unchecked. Germline V CDR1 and CDR2: DFQATT, SNEGSKA (reference sequence). The CDR3 is made up of 17 amino acids. CDR3 residues: CSARDTRAGGGTDTQYF.

The CDR3 sequence is CASSEQGATGELFF. The chain recombines TRBV12-3 or TRBV12-4 with TRBJ2-2; TCRdb reports TRBD1, a call that lacks DNA to check it against. The CDR3 consists of 14 residues.

This sequence joins TRBV7-2 and TRBJ2-2; the D call from TCRdb, TRBD1, cannot be confirmed without DNA. The CDR3 extends over 15 amino acids. Germline assignment: CDR1 SGHTA and CDR2 FQGNSA. The CDR3 reads CASSSRQGYTGELFF.

J is TRBJ1-3 and V is TRBV7-2; the D gene TCRdb calls, TRBD1, cannot be checked with no DNA. Germline V gene sequence: CDR1 SGHTA, CDR2 FQGNSA. The CDR3 is made up of 16 amino acids. The CDR3 is CASSSGVDRMRNTIYF.

The chain links TRBV7-3 to TRBJ1-2; with no DNA, the TCRdb D assignment of TRBD1 cannot be verified. The CDR3 is made up of 15 amino acids. CDR1 is SGHTA and CDR2 is FQGTGA in the germline V gene. The CDR3: CASSGETGGEYGYTF.

The chain links TRBV30 to TRBJ2-1; TCRdb reports TRBD2, a call that lacks DNA to check it against. CDR3 length equals 14 residues. CDR1 is GTSNPN and CDR2 is SVGIG in the germline V gene (reference sequence). This CDR3 reads CAMEWTSGYNEQFF. Looking up the rest from reference TRBV30 and TRBJ2-1 gives the full variable domain: SQTIHQWPATLVQPVGSPLSLECTVEGTSNPNLYWYRQAAGRGLQLLFYSVGIGQISSEVPQNLSASRPQDRQFILSSKKLLLSDSGFYLCAMEWTSGYNEQFFGPGTRLTVL.

V and J are TRBV25-1 and TRBJ2-5; TCRdb calls TRBD1, which cannot be checked without DNA. This CDR3 is 20 amino acids long. Germline lookup yields CDR1 MGHDK and CDR2 SYGVNS. CDR3 sequence: CASSEWVGQGASEVPETQYF.

V and J are TRBV18 and TRBJ1-2. Germline loops: CDR1 KGHSH, CDR2 LQKENI. This CDR3 has 13 amino acids. The CDR3 spells CASSPAAKNGYTF. The full variable domain, with the rest looked up from reference TRBV18 and TRBJ1-2, is NAGVMQNPRHLVRRRGQEARLRCSPMKGHSHVYWYRQLPEEGLKFMVYLQKENIIDESGMPKERFSAEFPKEGPSILRIQQVVRGDSAAYFCASSPAAKNGYTFGSGTRLTVV.

The rearrangement links TRBV20-1 to TRBJ2-3; TCRdb indicates TRBD2, and absent DNA this call remains unverified. This CDR3 is 19 amino acids long. CDR1 and CDR2 (germline): DFQATT, SNEGSKA (reference sequence). The CDR3 spells CSARDLRRTSGGPTDTQYF.

Here the CDR3 reads CASSPGSPIGSPLHF. This chain joins TRBV5-1 and TRBJ1-6. Looked up from germline, CDR1 is SGHRS and CDR2 is YFSETQ. The CDR3 spans 15 residues. Combining the CDR3 with reference TRBV5-1 and TRBJ1-6 gives the whole variable domain KAGVTQTPRYLIKTRGQQVTLSCSPISGHRSVSWYQQTPGQGLQFLFEYFSETQRNKGNFPGRFSGRQFSNSRSEMNVSTLELGDSALYLCASSPGSPIGSPLHFGNGTRLTVT.

The CDR3 sequence: CASRAAIWNSPLHF. The V and J genes are TRBV2 and TRBJ1-6. The CDR3 has 14 amino acids. Germline values: CDR1 SNHLY, CDR2 FYNNEI.

This chain joins TRBV15 and TRBJ1-5; the TRBD1 assignment by TCRdb is unverifiable without DNA. Looked up from germline, CDR1 is LNHNV and CDR2 is YYDKDF (reference sequence). This CDR3 has 15 residues. The CDR3 is CATSRDRGGGQPQHF.

The CDR3 sequence is CASSLRPSVGELFF. The chain is built from TRBV11-3 and TRBJ2-2. The CDR3 runs 14 residues. The germline CDR1 and CDR2 sequences are SGHNT and YENEEA.

CDR3 in amino acids: CASSLGVSPGYGYTF. V and J are TRBV11-2 and TRBJ1-2; TCRdb reports TRBD1, a call that lacks DNA to check it against. Germline CDR1 SGHAT, CDR2 FQNNGV. This CDR3 has 15 amino acids.

This CDR3 is CSARDREEGTDTQYF. This chain uses TRBV20-1 with TRBJ2-3; TCRdb gives TRBD2 as the D gene, but with no DNA this cannot be confirmed. The CDR3 spans 15 residues. The germline CDR1 and CDR2 sequences are DFQATT and SNEGSKA (reference sequence).